The subject of this entry is one T cell receptor beta chain. The antigen is not known. The entry originates in a study of shared clonotypes between healthy human individuals. Study summary: Donors were a couple of women and a few men aged 18 to 49.

Division of CD4+ cells produced a CD45RA+ naive subset and a CD45RA-negative memory subset. Deep-level running was used for the assay. Profiling relied on immunoSEQ multiplex PCR, and the TCRdb table lists in-frame clones only, not all of them. The sample records approximately 2.5 million clones, over 85% being singletons. The study, taken as a whole, reports: Naive subsets, compared against memory subsets, generally had larger estimated richness values.

CDR3 size: 14 residues. V was pared by 5 bases and J by 2 bases, with 4 bases of the junction left unmatched. CDR1 and CDR2 (germline): MNHEY, SVGAGI. This sequence joins TRBV6-5 and TRBJ2-3; 7 positions agree with TRBD2. The sequencing sample was made of naive CD4+ T cells from PBMCs. Documented subset: CD45RA+ positively selected. The sequence was obtained from a man aged 18 to 29 in good health. Some clones in this sample may be carry-over from other donors' samples. The CDR3 DNA reads TGTGCCAGCAGTACCCGGGACTACACAGATACGCAGTATTTT. This translates into CASSTRDYTDTQYF.